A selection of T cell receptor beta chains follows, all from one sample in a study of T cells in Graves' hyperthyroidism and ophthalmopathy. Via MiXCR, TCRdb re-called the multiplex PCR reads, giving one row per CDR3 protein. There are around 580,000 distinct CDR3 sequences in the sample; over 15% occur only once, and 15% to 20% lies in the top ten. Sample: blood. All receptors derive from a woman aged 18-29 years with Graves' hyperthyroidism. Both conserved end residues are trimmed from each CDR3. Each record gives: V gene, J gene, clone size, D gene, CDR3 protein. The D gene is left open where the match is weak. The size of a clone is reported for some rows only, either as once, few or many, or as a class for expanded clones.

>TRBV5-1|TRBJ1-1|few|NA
ASSDQVAPRAF
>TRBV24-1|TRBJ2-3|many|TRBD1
ATTDRGTDTQY
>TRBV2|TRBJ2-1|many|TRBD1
ANAPDRGYNEQF
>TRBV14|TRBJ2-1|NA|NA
ASSQIPRQNNEQF
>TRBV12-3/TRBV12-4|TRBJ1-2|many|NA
ASRRQASRNYGYT
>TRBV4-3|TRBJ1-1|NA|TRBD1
ASSLLQGDTEAF
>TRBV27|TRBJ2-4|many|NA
ASSLAAGLTSDKNIQY
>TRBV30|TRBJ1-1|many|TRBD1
AWTGQGWGDTEAF
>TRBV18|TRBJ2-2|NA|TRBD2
ASSSTTSMNTGELF
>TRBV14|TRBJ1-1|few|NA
ASSLSRGDEAF
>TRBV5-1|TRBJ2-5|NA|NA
ASSPLAQETQY
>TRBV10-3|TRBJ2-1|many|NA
AISVTGTPAPSYNEQF
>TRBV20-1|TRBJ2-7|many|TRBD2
SARDPSGMGGEQY
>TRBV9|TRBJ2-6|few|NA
ASSPPRVRTNSGANVLT
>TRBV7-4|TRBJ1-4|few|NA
ASSWGSRANEKLF
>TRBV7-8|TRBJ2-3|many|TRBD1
ASTAGTGRDTQY
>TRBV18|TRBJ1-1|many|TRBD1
ASSPQGADTEAF
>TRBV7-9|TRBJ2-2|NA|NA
ASSLVEAGELF
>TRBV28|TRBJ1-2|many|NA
ASSLWDEVYGYT
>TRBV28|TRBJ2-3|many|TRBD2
ASSQGGSTDTQY